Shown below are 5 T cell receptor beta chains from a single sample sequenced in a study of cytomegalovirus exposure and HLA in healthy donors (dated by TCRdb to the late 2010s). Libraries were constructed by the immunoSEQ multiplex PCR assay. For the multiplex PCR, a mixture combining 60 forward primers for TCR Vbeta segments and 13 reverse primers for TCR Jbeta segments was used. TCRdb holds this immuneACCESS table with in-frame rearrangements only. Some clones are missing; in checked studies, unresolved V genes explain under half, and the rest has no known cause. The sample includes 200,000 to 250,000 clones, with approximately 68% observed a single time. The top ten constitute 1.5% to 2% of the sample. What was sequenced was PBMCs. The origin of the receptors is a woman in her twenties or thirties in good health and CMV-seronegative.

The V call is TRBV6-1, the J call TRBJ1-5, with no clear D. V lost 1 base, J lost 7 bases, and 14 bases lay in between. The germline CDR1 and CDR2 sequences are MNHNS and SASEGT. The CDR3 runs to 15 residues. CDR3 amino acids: CASSEGWVGGQPQHF. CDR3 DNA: TGTGCCAGCAGTGAAGGCTGGGTGGGCGGGCAGCCCCAGCATTTT.

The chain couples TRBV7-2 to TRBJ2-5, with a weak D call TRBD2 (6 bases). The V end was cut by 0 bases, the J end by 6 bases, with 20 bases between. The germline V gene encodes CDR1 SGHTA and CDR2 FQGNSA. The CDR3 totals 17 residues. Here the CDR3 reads CASSLAREKSWDQTQYF. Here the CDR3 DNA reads TGTGCCAGCAGCTTAGCGCGGGAAAAGTCGTGGGACCAGACCCAGTACTTC.

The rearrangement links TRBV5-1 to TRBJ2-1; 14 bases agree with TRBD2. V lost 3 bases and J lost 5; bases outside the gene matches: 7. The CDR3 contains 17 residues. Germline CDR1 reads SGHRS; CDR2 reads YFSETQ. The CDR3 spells CASSSSSGLAGDNEQFF. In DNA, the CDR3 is TGCGCCAGCAGCTCCTCCTCGGGACTAGCGGGGGACAATGAGCAGTTCTTC.

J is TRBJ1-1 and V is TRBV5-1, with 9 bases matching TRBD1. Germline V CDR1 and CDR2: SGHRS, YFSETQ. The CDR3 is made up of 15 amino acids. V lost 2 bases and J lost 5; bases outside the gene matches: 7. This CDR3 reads CASSFGTGRWTEAFF. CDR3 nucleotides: TGCGCCAGCAGCTTCGGGACAGGGCGTTGGACTGAAGCTTTCTTT.

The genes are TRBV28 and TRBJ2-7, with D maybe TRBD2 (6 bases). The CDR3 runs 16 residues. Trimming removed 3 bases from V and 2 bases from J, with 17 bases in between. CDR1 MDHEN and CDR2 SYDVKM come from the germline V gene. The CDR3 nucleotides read TGTGCCAGCAGTTTCGGACTACCCCAGCCCACCTACGAGCAGTACTTC. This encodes CASSFGLPQPTYEQYF. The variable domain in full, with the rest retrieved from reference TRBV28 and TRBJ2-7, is DVKVTQSSRYLVKRTGEKVFLECVQDMDHENMFWYRQDPGLGLRLIYFSYDVKMKEKGDIPEGYSVSREKKERFSLILESASTNQTSMYLCASSFGLPQPTYEQYFGPGTRLTVT.